This T cell receptor beta chain is drawn from a study of blood T cell repertoires in COVID-19. Study-level information: Acute and convalescent COVID-19 samples came from the United States, Italy and Spain. T cells, B-cell-depleted T cells, or PBMCs supplied cDNA or gDNA.

Here immunoSEQ multiplex PCR was the method, and the copy in TCRdb shows in-frame clones only, minus some. The sample lists about 210,000 clones, 81% occurring once. Study members were between roughly 18 and 100 years old and lived in 24 US regions. Cohorts were assigned according to the clinical history that participants reported. Material: PBMCs or T cells enriched from blood (not recorded which). This TCR came from a woman aged 50 to 60 with acute COVID-19.

CDR3 region: CAISGSGGASETQYF. CDR3 DNA: TGTGCCATCAGTGGTAGCGGGGGGGCCTCAGAGACCCAGTACTTC. V and J are TRBV10-3 and TRBJ2-5; 11 nucleotides agree with TRBD2. The CDR3 runs to 15 residues. Germline lookup yields CDR1 ENHRY and CDR2 SYGVKD. Trimming at V came to 4 bases and at J to 4 bases, leaving 5 bases not matched to a gene.